One and the same sample provided the 26 T cell receptor beta chains below, sequenced in a study of molecular identifiers for immune sequencing clone quantification. TCRdb fed the PCR reads into MiXCR, producing one record per CDR3 protein. The sample includes fewer than 350,000 distinct CDR3 sequences, 20% to 25% of them seen just once. Source material: naive CD8+ T cells from blood, with Jurkat cell RNA spiked in. Subset reported: FACS-sorted CD8+CD4-CCR7+CD45RA+ naive T cells. These receptors all stem from a human donor in good health. Some libraries in this study had Jurkat cell RNA spiked in.

The table lists this clonotype with many counts. This rearrangement joins TRBV27 to TRBJ2-2; D is perhaps TRBD2 (5 bases). Trimming stripped 0 bases from V and 4 bases from J, with 9 bases between. CDR3 length equals 15 residues. CDR1 and CDR2 (germline): MNHEY, SMNVEV (reference sequence). DNA of the CDR3: TGTGCCAGCAGTTTATCGATGGGGAGCACCGGGGAGCTGTTTTTT. Translated, it gives CASSLSMGSTGELFF.

Worth noting for this clonotype: A read error is possible here, since a much larger clone lies one base away. The chain couples TRBV7-9 to TRBJ1-1; perhaps TRBD1 as D (5 bases). This CDR3 has 14 amino acids. CDR1 is SEHNR, CDR2 FQNEAQ, per germline (reference sequence). The CDR3 is CASSLPQPTAEASF. The CDR3 DNA reads as TGTGCCAGCAGCTTACCTCAACCGACAGCGGAAGCTTCCTTT.

In this sample, this clonotype turned up many times. This chain uses TRBV20-1 with TRBJ2-5; TRBD1 might be the D (6 bases). CDR1 is DFQATT, CDR2 SNEGSKA, per germline (reference sequence). This CDR3 has 16 residues. V lost 0 bases, J lost 0 bases, and 14 bases lay in between. CDR3 loop: CSARDGGHTYQETQYF. The CDR3 DNA reads as TGCAGTGCTAGAGATGGGGGCCATACATACCAAGAGACCCAGTACTTC.

The chain carries TRBV9 and TRBJ2-7; 7 nucleotides line up with TRBD1. Germline V lookup: CDR1 SGDLS, CDR2 YYNGEE. The J segment lost 0 bases and the V segment lost 3 bases, leaving 6 bases of the junction unmatched. The CDR3 extends over 15 amino acids. The CDR3 sequence is CASSASGQASYEQYF. The CDR3 bases are TGTGCCAGCAGCGCATCAGGACAGGCCTCCTACGAGCAGTACTTC. Using reference TRBV9 and TRBJ2-7 for the parts outside the CDR3, the full variable domain is DSGVTQTPKHLITATGQRVTLRCSPRSGDLSVYWYQQSLDQGLQFLIQYYNGEERAKGNILERFSAQQFPDLHSELNLSSLELGDSALYFCASSASGQASYEQYFGPGTRLTVT.

This clonotype was detected only a few times. The J gene is TRBJ2-5, the V gene TRBV25-1; no definite D call. This CDR3 is built from 12 residues. CDR1 MGHDK and CDR2 SYGVNS come from the germline V gene. The CDR3 DNA sequence: TGTGCGAGAGAGTGGGCACAAGAGACCCAGTACTTC. Translated: CAREWAQETQYF. Combining the CDR3 with reference TRBV25-1 and TRBJ2-5 gives the whole variable domain EADIYQTPRYLVIGTGKKITLECSQTMGHDKMYWYQQDPGMELHLIHYSYGVNSTEKGDLSSESTVSRIRTEHFPLTLESARPSHTSQYLCAREWAQETQYFGPGTRLLVL.

The chain has TRBV4-1 and TRBJ2-3, with 7 bases matching TRBD2. V shed 1 base and J 0 bases; nucleotides not matched to a gene: 7. This CDR3 spans 17 amino acids. Germline CDR1 reads MGHRA; CDR2 reads YSYEKL. The CDR3 sequence: CASSQGLLAASTDTQYF. For the CDR3, the DNA is TGCGCCAGCAGCCAAGGACTTCTAGCGGCGAGCACAGATACGCAGTATTTT.

This clonotype was recorded at least ten times. The CDR3 loop reads CASSLRTGEFSGELFF. The DNA for the CDR3 is TGTGCCAGCAGTCTAAGGACAGGGGAATTCTCCGGGGAGCTGTTTTTT. This sequence joins TRBV12-3 or TRBV12-4 and TRBJ2-2; TRBD1 agrees at 9 bases. This CDR3 comprises 16 residues. Losses at the gene ends were 5 bases for V and 6 bases for J; bases not matched to a gene: 10.

This clonotype appeared many times. V is TRBV6-5 and J is TRBJ2-5; possibly TRBD2 for D (6 bases). The CDR3 is made up of 14 amino acids. The germline gives CDR1 MNHEY, CDR2 SVGAGI. With 6 bases removed from V and 1 base from J, the gap between germline ends came to 12 bases. The CDR3 nucleotides are TGTGCCAGCAGCCCCGGGAGTGGCCAAGAGACCCAGTACTTC. This translates into CASSPGSGQETQYF.

There are a few counts of this clonotype. This chain links TRBV6-2 or TRBV6-3 with TRBJ2-7; TRBD1 is a possible D gene (6 bases). The CDR3 contains 15 residues. Germline lookup yields CDR1 MNHEY and CDR2 SVGEGT. Trimming took off 2 bases at V and 1 base at J, with 12 bases between the two ends. In DNA, the CDR3 is TGTGCCAGCAGTTACCCTATAACAGGGTCCTACGAGCAGTACTTC. It specifies CASSYPITGSYEQYF.

The table lists this clonotype with a few counts. This chain links TRBV11-3 with TRBJ2-1; 7 nucleotides align to TRBD2. Per the germline V gene, CDR1 is SGHNT and CDR2 is YENEEA. The CDR3 has 17 amino acids. V shed 0 bases, J shed 0 bases, and the junction held 5 bases outside the gene matches. This chain's CDR3 is CASSLEGGASSYNEQFF. CDR3 coding DNA: TGTGCCAGCAGCTTAGAGGGAGGGGCGAGCTCCTACAATGAGCAGTTCTTC.

The chain has TRBV11-2 and TRBJ2-1; TRBD2 aligns across 9 bases. In germline, CDR1 is SGHAT, CDR2 FQNNGV. Trimming took 4 bases from V and 6 from J; bases not matched to a gene: 19. CDR3 length: 19 amino acids. In DNA form, the CDR3 reads TGTGCCAGCAGCTCCCCCGGGCTAGCGGGATTCAGCCGGGGCAATGAGCAGTTCTTC. Protein: CASSSPGLAGFSRGNEQFF.

This clonotype showed up many times. CDR3 sequence: CASSPGQGLYEQYF. The CDR3 bases are TGCGCCAGCAGCCCGGGACAGGGGCTCTACGAGCAGTACTTC. The V and J genes are TRBV5-1 and TRBJ2-7; 10 bases match TRBD1. V shed 4 bases, J shed 3 bases, and the junction held 4 bases outside the gene matches. This CDR3 has 14 residues. Germline V gives CDR1 SGHRS, CDR2 YFSETQ.

A note on this clonotype: With a much larger clone just one base away, this may be a read error. The V and J genes are TRBV27 and TRBJ1-2; D gene uncertain. Looked up from germline, CDR1 is MNHEY and CDR2 is SMNVEV (reference sequence). The CDR3 runs 17 residues. The germline V and J ends were trimmed by 1 base and 0 bases, with 15 bases remaining between them. The CDR3 DNA reads as TGTGCCAGCAGTTTATTCGGCGGGCGGATGACTAACTATGGCTACACCTTC. This gives the protein CASSLFGGRMTNYGYTF.

Concerning this clonotype: A much bigger clone sits one base away, suggesting this may be a read error. Since no conserved phenylalanine or tryptophan closes the CDR3, a read error is the likely cause. The chain links TRBV7-3 to TRBJ1-1; TRBD1 aligns across 7 bases. The J segment lost 4 bases and the V segment lost 2 bases, leaving 1 base of the junction unmatched. This CDR3 has 13 amino acids. CDR1 is SGHTA, CDR2 FQGTGA, per germline. CDR3 sequence: CASSLPGGTEAFL. As DNA, the CDR3 is TGTGCCAGCAGCTTACCAGGGGGCACTGAAGCTTTCCTT.

The table lists this clonotype with many counts. The chain links TRBV5-4 to TRBJ2-7; 9 positions agree with TRBD1. The J segment lost 6 bases and the V segment lost 4 bases, leaving 11 bases of the junction unmatched. CDR3 size: 15 residues. Germline CDR1 and CDR2: SGHNT and YYREEE (reference sequence). CDR3 coding DNA: TGTGCCAGCAGCCATACCGGGACAGGGCTTAGCGAGCAGTACTTC. It codes for CASSHTGTGLSEQYF.

This clonotype was seen more than once but under ten times. This chain uses TRBV11-2 with TRBJ2-7; 10 bases map to TRBD2. With 6 bases clipped from V and 1 base from J, the junction kept 6 bases outside the gene matches. CDR3 size: 15 residues. Germline V gives CDR1 SGHAT, CDR2 FQNNGV. CDR3 loop: CASSSGGMSSYEQYF. In nucleotides, the CDR3 is TGTGCCAGCAGTAGCGGGGGGATGTCATCCTACGAGCAGTACTTC. The entire variable domain, with the rest obtained from reference TRBV11-2 and TRBJ2-7, is as follows: EAGVAQSPRYKIIEKRQSVAFWCNPISGHATLYWYQQILGQGPKLLIQFQNNGVVDDSQLPKDRFSAERLKGVDSTLKIQPAKLEDSAVYLCASSSGGMSSYEQYFGPGTRLTVT.

This clonotype came up many times. The J gene is TRBJ2-1, the V gene TRBV11-2; D not resolved. V was trimmed by 5 bases and J by 3 bases, leaving 11 bases between them. The CDR3 loop spans 14 amino acids. Germline CDR1 reads SGHAT; CDR2 reads FQNNGV. The CDR3 DNA is TGTGCCAGCAGCGAGGACGTTAACTACAATGAGCAGTTCTTC. Amino acids: CASSEDVNYNEQFF. The full variable domain, in which reference TRBV11-2 and TRBJ2-1 provide the parts outside the CDR3, is EAGVAQSPRYKIIEKRQSVAFWCNPISGHATLYWYQQILGQGPKLLIQFQNNGVVDDSQLPKDRFSAERLKGVDSTLKIQPAKLEDSAVYLCASSEDVNYNEQFFGPGTRLTVL.

The chain recombines TRBV7-9 with TRBJ2-1, with D possibly being TRBD1 (7 bases). There are 16 residues in the CDR3. Germline V gene lookup returns CDR1 SEHNR and CDR2 FQNEAQ (reference sequence). V was trimmed by 2 bases and J by 2 bases, leaving 13 bases between them. The CDR3: CASSLPRGVAYNEQFF. The CDR3 nucleotides read TGTGCCAGCAGCTTACCCAGGGGGGTCGCCTACAATGAGCAGTTCTTC.

This clonotype was seen a few times. The V call is TRBV3-1, the J call TRBJ2-5, with D hard to call. Germline-derived CDR1 and CDR2 are LGHDT and YNNKEL (reference sequence). The CDR3 consists of 15 residues. V was trimmed by 1 base and J by 0 bases, leaving 9 bases between them. The CDR3 DNA reads TGTGCCAGCAGCCAAGTGTCAGAATACCAAGAGACCCAGTACTTC. Translated, it gives CASSQVSEYQETQYF.

This clonotype appeared once. The genes are TRBV15 and TRBJ2-6; 8 bases map to TRBD1. Germline V gene data show CDR1 as LNHNV and CDR2 as YYDKDF (reference sequence). This CDR3 has 17 residues. V trimming: 5 bases; J trimming: 3 bases; junction bases outside the gene matches: 9. CDR3 protein: CATSWGDRSRGANVLTF. CDR3 coding DNA: TGTGCCACCAGCTGGGGGGACAGGTCGCGTGGGGCCAACGTCCTGACTTTC. Together with reference TRBV15 and TRBJ2-6, the CDR3 gives the full variable domain: DAMVIQNPRYQVTQFGKPVTLSCSQTLNHNVMYWYQQKSSQAPKLLFHYYDKDFNNEADTPDNFQSRRPNTSFCFLDIRSPGLGDTAMYLCATSWGDRSRGANVLTFGAGSRLTVL.

This clonotype was seen a few times. This rearrangement joins TRBV27 to TRBJ2-3; D possibly corresponds to TRBD1 (5 bases). The CDR3 loop spans 16 amino acids. V was trimmed by 6 bases and J by 1 base, leaving 17 bases between them. Germline V gives CDR1 MNHEY, CDR2 SMNVEV (reference sequence). This CDR3 is CASRLQGPTGTDTQYF. In DNA form, the CDR3 reads TGTGCCAGCAGGCTTCAGGGTCCTACCGGCACAGATACGCAGTATTTT.

This chain uses TRBV4-1 with TRBJ2-7; no firm D call. Between the trimmed V and J ends, which lost 1 base and 6 bases, there was a span of 13 bases. CDR3 length: 14 residues. Germline CDR1 reads MGHRA; CDR2 reads YSYEKL. The CDR3 loop is CASSQVARSGEQYF. CDR3 bases: TGCGCCAGCAGCCAAGTGGCCCGCTCTGGCGAGCAGTACTTC.

This clonotype was recorded at least ten times. The rearrangement uses TRBV4-1 and TRBJ2-7; D gene unclear. This CDR3 has 14 amino acids. CDR1 is MGHRA, CDR2 YSYEKL, per germline. V was trimmed by 0 bases and J by 2 bases, leaving 8 bases between them. The CDR3 nucleotides read TGCGCCAGCAGCCAAGAGGGGTATACCTACGAGCAGTACTTC. As protein: CASSQEGYTYEQYF.

This clonotype came up many times. The chain has TRBV6-5 and TRBJ2-7; D uncertain. Germline CDR1 MNHEY, CDR2 SVGAGI. V was clipped by 0 bases and J by 2 bases, with 8 bases between them. CDR3 size: 14 residues. The CDR3 loop reads CASSYSLPPYEQYF. The DNA of the CDR3 is TGTGCCAGCAGTTACTCGCTTCCACCCTACGAGCAGTACTTC.

This clonotype appeared many times. This rearrangement joins TRBV20-1 to TRBJ2-1, with 7 bases that match TRBD1. The CDR3 is 14 amino acids. V lost 3 bases and J lost 10; bases outside the gene matches: 12. The germline CDR1 and CDR2 sequences are DFQATT and SNEGSKA (reference sequence). CDR3 sequence: CSASPRTGAGEQFF. The CDR3 bases are TGCAGTGCTAGTCCAAGGACAGGCGCAGGGGAGCAGTTCTTC.

This clonotype was seen ten or more times. The chain couples TRBV6-6 to TRBJ1-4; D is unclear. Per the germline V gene, CDR1 is MNHNY and CDR2 is SVGAGI (reference sequence). V was clipped by 0 bases and J by 7 bases, with 18 bases between them. The CDR3 is made up of 17 amino acids. CDR3 sequence reads: CASSYSFDYSRFEKLFF. The CDR3 DNA reads TGTGCCAGCAGTTACTCGTTTGATTACAGCCGCTTTGAAAAACTGTTTTTT.